The 16 T cell receptor beta chains below all came from one sample that was sequenced in a study of T cells in Graves' hyperthyroidism and ophthalmopathy. Amplification of TCR beta CDR3 regions used RNA as the template. HTBI primers drove first-round RT-PCR of the TCR CDR3. TCRdb passed the multiplex PCR reads through MiXCR, listing each CDR3 protein once. The sample shows under 350,000 distinct CDR3 sequences, roughly 13% of them seen only once. The sequencing input was blood. The source of these receptors is a woman in her thirties or forties with Graves' hyperthyroidism.

A note on this clonotype: A single base separates this from a much larger clone, so it may be a read error. This rearrangement joins TRBV7-6 to TRBJ2-5, with 8 bases aligning to TRBD1. The CDR3 consists of 17 residues. Per the germline V gene, CDR1 is SGHVS and CDR2 is FNYEAQ. The CDR3 bases are TGTGCCGGCAGCTTAATCGTCTACAGGGGGAGGAAAGAGACCCAGTACTTC. Protein sequence: CAGSLIVYRGRKETQYF.

Ten or more counts support this clonotype. V is TRBV20-1 and J is TRBJ2-7; 10 nucleotides match TRBD1. Trimming took 6 bases from V and 6 from J; bases not matched to a gene: 8. There are 13 residues in the CDR3. Germline V gene data show CDR1 as DFQATT and CDR2 as SNEGSKA (reference sequence). The CDR3 DNA reads as TGCAGTGCGACCGGGACAGGGGTCTCCGAGCAGTACTTC. Its protein product is CSATGTGVSEQYF.

The sample holds many counts of this clonotype. The rearrangement joins TRBV6-1 to TRBJ1-5, with TRBD1 identical over 7 bases. The trim removed 8 bases at V and 5 bases at J, leaving 6 bases unmatched. The CDR3 is made up of 13 amino acids. Germline loops: CDR1 MNHNS, CDR2 SASEGT. The CDR3 here is CASSTGDHQPQHF. CDR3 in DNA: TGTGCCAGCTCAACAGGGGATCATCAGCCCCAGCATTTT.

This clonotype was recorded a few times. As DNA, the CDR3 is TGCGCCAGCAGAAATGGGGACAGACGCTATGGCTACACCTTC. Translating it yields CASRNGDRRYGYTF. This chain connects TRBV10-1 to TRBJ1-2; 7 bases fit TRBD1. The V segment lost 6 bases and the J segment 4 bases; nucleotides outside the gene matches: 8. The CDR3 length is 14 residues. Germline loops: CDR1 WNHNN, CDR2 SYGVQD (reference sequence).

Ten or more counts support this clonotype. The V gene is TRBV2, the J gene TRBJ1-1, with TRBD1 identical over 7 bases. Germline V gene data show CDR1 as SNHLY and CDR2 as FYNNEI. CDR3 size: 14 residues. V trimming: 6 bases; J trimming: 1 base; junction bases outside the gene matches: 5. CDR3 residues: CASRYRGENTEAFF. The CDR3 coding sequence is TGTGCCAGCAGATACAGGGGTGAGAACACTGAAGCTTTCTTT. The full variable domain, its missing parts supplied by reference TRBV2 and TRBJ1-1, is EPEVTQTPSHQVTQMGQEVILRCVPISNHLYFYWYRQILGQKVEFLVSFYNNEISEKSEIFDDQFSVERPDGSNFTLKIRSTKLEDSAMYFCASRYRGENTEAFFGQGTRLTVV.

This clonotype was observed at least ten times. The chain combines TRBV10-3 with TRBJ2-5; 10 nucleotides align to TRBD2. The CDR3 contains 16 residues. V was clipped by 0 bases and J by 4 bases; unmatched bases: 5. Germline-derived CDR1 and CDR2 are ENHRY and SYGVKD. The DNA for the CDR3 is TGTGCCATCAGTGAGTCGCTAGCGGGAGTGCGAGAGACCCAGTACTTC. Amino acid sequence: CAISESLAGVRETQYF.

The table lists this clonotype with many counts. The CDR3: CASNERERGIQYF. In DNA form, the CDR3 reads TGTGCCAGCAACGAGCGGGAGAGAGGCATTCAGTACTTC. The rearrangement joins TRBV2 to TRBJ2-4, with TRBD2 matching over 8 bases. CDR3 length: 13 amino acids. With V trimmed by 7 bases and J by 9 bases, 8 bases remained unmatched. Germline CDR1 is SNHLY and CDR2 is FYNNEI. The whole variable domain, filled in from reference TRBV2 and TRBJ2-4, reads EPEVTQTPSHQVTQMGQEVILRCVPISNHLYFYWYRQILGQKVEFLVSFYNNEISEKSEIFDDQFSVERPDGSNFTLKIRSTKLEDSAMYFCASNERERGIQYFGAGTRLSVL.

This clonotype appeared many times. The chain couples TRBV28 to TRBJ2-7, with D possibly being TRBD2 (6 bases). V was trimmed by 2 bases and J by 3 bases, leaving 8 bases between them. The CDR3 is made up of 13 amino acids. Germline CDR1 and CDR2: MDHEN and SYDVKM. The CDR3 DNA reads TGTGCCAGCAGTTTAGGGGACTTCTACGAGCAGTACTTC. Amino acids: CASSLGDFYEQYF.

This clonotype was seen many times. The genes are TRBV29-1 and TRBJ1-1; 8 nucleotides match TRBD1. Germline-derived CDR1 and CDR2 are SQVTM and ANQGSEA. V trimming: 0 bases; J trimming: 5 bases; junction bases outside the gene matches: 8. The CDR3 extends over 15 amino acids. The CDR3 is CSVEDFGQGYTEAFF. The CDR3 nucleotides read TGCAGCGTTGAAGATTTCGGACAGGGATATACTGAAGCTTTCTTT. Using reference TRBV29-1 and TRBJ1-1 for the parts outside the CDR3, the full variable domain is SAVISQKPSRDICQRGTSLTIQCQVDSQVTMMFWYRQQPGQSLTLIATANQGSEATYESGFVIDKFPISRPNLTFSTLTVSNMSPEDSSIYLCSVEDFGQGYTEAFFGQGTRLTVV.

The V call is TRBV4-1, the J call TRBJ2-2; D perhaps matches TRBD1 (6 bases). V dropped 4 bases and J dropped 8 bases, with 14 bases sitting between them. The CDR3 has 14 residues. Per germline, CDR1 MGHRA and CDR2 YSYEKL. The chain's CDR3 is CASSRGPYSGELFF. CDR3 DNA: TGCGCCAGCAGCCGGGGGCCTTACTCGGGGGAGCTGTTTTTT.

This clonotype was counted at least ten times. The CDR3 nucleotides read TGTGCCAGCGGGACAGGGGGCAATCAGCCCCAGCATTTT. Translating gives CASGTGGNQPQHF. The gene calls are TRBV2 and TRBJ1-5; 10 bases are shared with TRBD1. V shed 8 bases and J 2 bases; nucleotides not matched to a gene: 0. This CDR3 contains 13 residues. Germline CDR1 SNHLY, CDR2 FYNNEI.

The gene calls are TRBV7-9 and TRBJ2-1; D unclear. This CDR3 is 11 amino acids long. Trimming took off 3 bases at V and 10 bases at J, with 7 bases between the two ends. CDR1 is SEHNR and CDR2 is FQNEAQ in the germline V gene (reference sequence). CDR3 bases: TGTGCCAGCAGCTTTGACACCGAGCAGTTCTTC. Protein product: CASSFDTEQFF.

This clonotype has ten or more counts. This rearrangement joins TRBV2 to TRBJ1-5, with TRBD1 as a possible D gene (5 bases). The V gene lost 6 bases and the J gene lost 0 bases, with 12 bases spanning the gap. Per germline, CDR1 SNHLY and CDR2 FYNNEI. The CDR3 has 15 residues. This CDR3 is CASRAGGYSNQPQHF. DNA for the CDR3: TGTGCCAGCAGGGCCGGGGGTTATAGCAATCAGCCCCAGCATTTT.

This sequence joins TRBV28 and TRBJ1-5, with 9 bases that match TRBD1. Germline loops: CDR1 MDHEN, CDR2 SYDVKM. The length of the CDR3 is 17 residues. Trimming took 7 bases from V and 6 from J; bases not matched to a gene: 16. The CDR3 region has the DNA TGTGCCAGCAACAGTTTCGGGCAACAGGGGGCAGGTCAGCCCCAGCATTTT. Protein product: CASNSFGQQGAGQPQHF.

This clonotype has at least ten counts. This sequence joins TRBV5-1 and TRBJ1-1; 8 bases agree with TRBD1. Germline assignment: CDR1 SGHRS and CDR2 YFSETQ. CDR3 size: 15 residues. Trimming removed 4 bases from V and 4 bases from J; junction bases left unmatched: 9. The CDR3 is CASSAQSGGGTEAFF. The DNA of the CDR3 is TGCGCCAGCAGCGCACAGTCAGGGGGCGGCACTGAAGCTTTCTTT.

This clonotype was recorded a few times. This chain joins TRBV24-1 and TRBJ1-2; D not resolved. This CDR3 has 13 residues. Looked up from germline, CDR1 is KGHDR and CDR2 is SFDVKD. The V end was cut by 1 base, the J end by 3 bases, with 5 bases between. CDR3 nucleotide sequence: TGTGCCACCAGTGATTTCACGGACTATGGCTACACCTTC. Its translation is CATSDFTDYGYTF.